This TCR beta chain was retrieved from a study of blood T cell repertoires in COVID-19. Whole-study context: In each case, the material was cDNA or gDNA derived from T cells, B-cell-depleted T cells, or PBMCs.

Using immunoSEQ multiplex PCR, the repertoire was profiled, and TCRdb retains in-frame clones only, with some absent. Of under 45,000 clones in the sample, around 85% are singletons; the top ten hold approximately 15%. J was trimmed by 5 bases and V by 1 base; bases with no gene match: 12. Germline CDR1 and CDR2: SQVTM and ANQGSEA. The CDR3 totals 16 residues. The rearrangement uses TRBV29-1 and TRBJ2-3; 7 bases match TRBD1. The sequenced sample consisted of peripheral blood. This sequence was found in a human donor in a cohort sampled during active COVID-19. The chain's CDR3 is CSVEGRDRVSGDTQYF. The CDR3 DNA reads as TGCAGCGTTGAAGGCCGAGACAGGGTAAGCGGAGATACGCAGTATTTT.